This T cell receptor (beta chain) was profiled in a study of T-cell reconstitution after alpha-beta-depleted transplantation in children. Study results and limitations: After transplant, at about two months, alpha-beta T cells were reportedly derived from several hundred expanded graft clones. Surviving thymic progenitors and recipient T cells were the source of high TCRbeta diversity at day 60 in some patients. Diversity and T-cell counts at one year after transplant derived mostly from new T cells.

Germline V gives CDR1 SGHTA, CDR2 FQGNSA. V trimming: 1 base; J trimming: 9 bases; junction bases outside the gene matches: 2. The CDR3 is 13 residues long. A library of TCRbeta sequences, prepared with unique molecular identifiers, was generated. TCRdb ran MiXCR on the PCR reads and lists one entry per CDR3 protein. There are 95,000 to 150,000 distinct CDR3 sequences in the sample; 20% to 25% occur only once, and roughly a tenth lies in the top ten. This clonotype was counted ten times or more. Its antigen is unknown. Sequencing was performed on PBMCs, mostly from graft donor cells, taken 180 days after TCRalphabeta/CD19-depleted stem cell transplant. This receptor was taken from a male patient between 2 and 10 years old who had a stem cell transplant for chronic granulomatous disease, so the T cells may come from the graft donor. This rearrangement joins TRBV7-2 to TRBJ2-1; TRBD1 matches 8 bases. The CDR3 DNA is TGTGCCAGCAGCTTAGTGGACAGGGTTGAGCAGTTCTTC. Translation: CASSLVDRVEQFF. The full variable domain, rest sourced from reference TRBV7-2 and TRBJ2-1, is GAGVSQSPSNKVTEKGKDVELRCDPISGHTALYWYRQSLGQGLEFLIYFQGNSAPDKSGLPSDRFSAERTGGSVSTLTIQRTQQEDSAVYLCASSLVDRVEQFFGPGTRLTVL.